The 20 T cell receptor beta chains in this list originate from one sample, sequenced in a study of T cells after yellow fever vaccination (dated by TCRdb to between 2017 and 2020). Libraries were constructed by 5' RACE. Reads for this sample came from an Illumina HiSeq 2500. Clones were called with MiXCR by TCRdb after fastp trimmed the public reads at Q25, and only in-frame beta chains were retained. Each CDR3 protein appears once, grouped with its most common genes and DNA. Within this sample are fewer than 450,000 distinct CDR3 sequences, with 11% of them counted one time only. The ten largest account for 18% of the sample. The sample's treatment or condition label, decoded: live attenuated yellow fever vaccine strain. The starting material was PBMCs, obtained on the day of the first yellow fever vaccination. These receptors were obtained from a man between 18 and 29 years old who received the YFV17D yellow fever vaccine.

This clonotype has only a few counts. The chain uses TRBV6-1 and TRBJ2-7, with TRBD1 identical over 8 bases. Germline CDR1 and CDR2: MNHNS and SASEGT. Trimming cost V 6 bases and J 2 bases; bases outside gene matches: 6. The CDR3 sequence is 14 residues long. The CDR3 loop is CASRPGQGPYEQYV. The CDR3 DNA sequence: TGTGCCAGCAGGCCAGGACAGGGTCCCTACGAGCAGTACGTC.

This clonotype has at least ten counts. The chain is built from TRBV19 and TRBJ2-1, with 9 bases lining up with TRBD1. There are 14 residues in the CDR3. With 4 bases clipped from V and 8 bases from J, the junction kept 6 bases outside the gene matches. Germline lookup yields CDR1 LNHDA and CDR2 SQIVND (reference sequence). In DNA, the CDR3 is TGTGCCAGTAGTACCCAAGGACAGGGGCATGAGCAGTTCTTC. Protein sequence: CASSTQGQGHEQFF.

This clonotype has more than one count but fewer than ten. V usage is TRBV10-2 and J usage is TRBJ1-2, with 9 positions matching TRBD1. Germline lookup yields CDR1 WSHSY and CDR2 SAAADI. The CDR3 is 15 amino acids. V gave up 3 bases and J gave up 4 bases; unmatched junction bases: 6. The CDR3 loop reads CASSDMGTGRYGYTF. The CDR3 DNA reads TGCGCCAGCAGTGACATGGGGACAGGGCGCTATGGCTACACCTTC.

This clonotype was observed at least ten times. J is TRBJ2-1 and V is TRBV12-3 or TRBV12-4; 11 positions agree with TRBD1. CDR3 length: 15 residues. The ends lost 6 bases at V and 8 bases at J; junction bases unmatched: 9. This chain's CDR3 is CASSPGTGGSYEQFF. The CDR3 DNA reads as TGTGCCAGCAGCCCCGGGACAGGGGGTAGCTATGAGCAGTTCTTC.

The J gene is TRBJ1-5, the V gene TRBV7-6; no firm D call. The CDR3 has 18 residues. Germline V gene lookup returns CDR1 SGHVS and CDR2 FNYEAQ. Trimming left V 1 base short and J 0 bases short, with 16 bases between. The CDR3, as DNA: TGTGCCAGCAGCTTAGTCCCCTCAAGGAGACCTAGCAATCAGCCCCAGCATTTT. This gives the protein CASSLVPSRRPSNQPQHF.

V usage is TRBV5-6 and J usage is TRBJ2-5; the D is unclear. The CDR3 spans 12 residues. Deletions cut 4 bases from V and 4 bases from J, with 8 bases between. Germline values: CDR1 SGHDT, CDR2 YYEEEE. CDR3 coding DNA: TGTGCCAGCAGCGACCTGGGAGAGACCCAGTACTTC. Its translation is CASSDLGETQYF.

In DNA, the CDR3 is TGTGCCAGCAGCCAAGTCTCGCGGGGGGACGAGCAGTACTTC. Translating it yields CASSQVSRGDEQYF. The chain couples TRBV3-1 to TRBJ2-7; 8 nucleotides align to TRBD2. The CDR3 is made up of 14 amino acids. V lost 1 base, J lost 5 bases, and 4 bases stayed unmatched. Per the germline V gene, CDR1 is LGHDT and CDR2 is YNNKEL (reference sequence).

This clonotype appeared a few times. CDR3 region: CASSFGDRESYEQYF. The CDR3 DNA reads TGTGCCAGCAGCTTCGGGGACAGGGAGTCCTACGAGCAGTACTTC. This chain joins TRBV6-1 and TRBJ2-7; 9 bases are a match to TRBD1. Germline lookup yields CDR1 MNHNS and CDR2 SASEGT. Losses at the gene ends were 6 bases for V and 1 base for J; bases not matched to a gene: 7. The CDR3 consists of 15 residues.

This clonotype showed up just a few times. This sequence joins TRBV7-2 and TRBJ2-7; 7 positions agree with TRBD1. This CDR3 comprises 12 residues. Unmatched junction bases numbered 5, after V lost 4 bases and J lost 8 bases. CDR1 SGHTA and CDR2 FQGNSA come from the germline V gene. In DNA, the CDR3 is TGTGCCAGCAGCTCGGGACAGACCAAGCAGTACTTC. Translating gives CASSSGQTKQYF.

In this sample, this clonotype turned up many times. The rearrangement links TRBV4-1 to TRBJ2-2; no firm D call. This CDR3 has 15 amino acids. The germline V and J ends were trimmed by 0 bases and 3 bases, with 8 bases remaining between them. Germline V gene sequence: CDR1 MGHRA, CDR2 YSYEKL. The CDR3 coding sequence is TGCGCCAGCAGCCAAGAGTGGGGTCACACCGGGGAGCTGTTTTTT. Translated, it gives CASSQEWGHTGELFF.

V and J are TRBV7-9 and TRBJ2-7, with D unresolved. The CDR3 consists of 12 residues. Per germline, CDR1 SEHNR and CDR2 FQNEAQ (reference sequence). V gave up 1 base and J gave up 8 bases, with 9 bases separating them. The CDR3, as DNA: TGTGCCAGCAGCTTAGTCGACCAACAGCAGTACTTC. It translates to CASSLVDQQQYF.

There are a few counts of this clonotype. The chain is built from TRBV4-2 and TRBJ2-3; TRBD2 matches at 8 bases. V was pared by 3 bases and J by 3 bases, with 8 bases of the junction left unmatched. The CDR3 has 16 amino acids. Germline CDR1 LGHNA, CDR2 YNFKEQ. In DNA, the CDR3 is TGTGCCAGCAGCCATGGGTCGGGGGGGTATACAGATACGCAGTATTTT. Translation gives CASSHGSGGYTDTQYF.

In its sample, this clonotype was seen a few times. The chain employs TRBV19 and TRBJ2-3, with D uncertain. Germline lookup yields CDR1 LNHDA and CDR2 SQIVND (reference sequence). The CDR3 runs 14 residues. V was trimmed by 1 base and J by 2 bases, leaving 7 bases between them. The CDR3 protein is CASSIADITDTQYF. The CDR3 DNA is TGTGCCAGTAGTATAGCAGATATCACAGATACGCAGTATTTT.

This clonotype has more than one count but fewer than ten. The rearrangement links TRBV7-3 to TRBJ2-1; TRBD2 matches at 7 bases. Per germline, CDR1 SGHTA and CDR2 FQGTGA. CDR3 length: 15 residues. V was clipped by 1 base and J by 2 bases; unmatched bases: 2. The chain's CDR3 is CASSLSGGTYNEQFF. DNA for the CDR3: TGTGCCAGCAGCTTAAGCGGGGGAACCTACAATGAGCAGTTCTTC.

This clonotype has a count of ten or more. The CDR3 DNA reads as TGTGCCAGCAGCCTCGGCCGGGACCCATGGGACATTCAGTACTTC. It specifies CASSLGRDPWDIQYF. The rearrangement joins TRBV7-8 to TRBJ2-4; D possibly matches TRBD1 or TRBD2 (5 bases each). Trimming took 5 bases from V and 8 from J, leaving 19 bases between them. CDR1 and CDR2 (germline): SGHVS, FQNEAQ. CDR3 length: 15 residues.

The V call is TRBV20-1, the J call TRBJ2-5; D ambiguous. CDR3 length: 10 residues. Germline CDR1 is DFQATT and CDR2 is SNEGSKA (reference sequence). V dropped 6 bases and J dropped 5 bases, with 7 bases sitting between them. CDR3 DNA sequence: TGCAGTGCAAATGGGGAGACCCAGTACTTC. Translating gives CSANGETQYF.

The chain employs TRBV12-3 or TRBV12-4 and TRBJ2-1; 8 bases fit TRBD2. The CDR3 is 17 residues long. V trimming: 5 bases; J trimming: 4 bases; junction bases outside the gene matches: 13. The CDR3 DNA is TGTGCCAGCAGTCCAGGACTCGCGGGGGGTCAATACAATGAGCAGTTCTTC. Translating gives CASSPGLAGGQYNEQFF.

This clonotype has only a few counts. V gene TRBV7-9 combines with J gene TRBJ2-7, with 9 nucleotides matching TRBD2. CDR1 is SEHNR, CDR2 FQNEAQ, per germline (reference sequence). The CDR3 contains 14 residues. V dropped 5 bases and J dropped 1; count of bases not matched to a gene: 3. CDR3 bases: TGTGCCAGCAGCCGGACTAGCGCTTCCTACGAGCAGTACTTC. It yields the protein CASSRTSASYEQYF.

This clonotype occurred a few times. V gene TRBV12-3 or TRBV12-4 combines with J gene TRBJ1-1, with a tentative D call TRBD1 (6 bases). The CDR3 runs to 14 residues. V shed 8 bases and J shed 2 bases, with 15 bases lying between them. CDR3 protein: CASGSGTLNTEAFF. The CDR3 DNA reads as TGTGCCAGCGGAAGCGGGACATTAAACACTGAAGCTTTCTTT.

J is TRBJ2-1 and V is TRBV19, with 8 bases aligning to TRBD2. Germline loops: CDR1 LNHDA, CDR2 SQIVND (reference sequence). Unmatched junction bases numbered 6, after V lost 8 bases and J lost 0 bases. The CDR3 loop spans 15 amino acids. The CDR3 sequence is CASQLAGSSYNEQFF. CDR3 bases: TGTGCCAGTCAGTTAGCGGGGAGCTCCTACAATGAGCAGTTCTTC.